Described below is a single T cell receptor (beta chain) sequence and its context. Each CDR3 protein is one row after TCRdb ran MiXCR on the RT-PCR reads. Of hundreds of thousands of distinct CDR3 sequences in the sample, around 16% were seen once. This entry belongs to a study of patients and donors after allogeneic stem cell transplantation. Germline CDR1 and CDR2: SGHRS and YFSETQ. This CDR3 comprises 15 residues. V dropped 4 bases and J dropped 4; count of bases not matched to a gene: 5. The V call is TRBV5-1, the J call TRBJ2-1; 10 bases fit TRBD2. This sequence originates from a human donor who was either an allogeneic HSCT recipient or a stem cell or donor lymphocyte infusion donor (not recorded which). It is not recorded whose cells these are; they may come from a transplant donor. Sequencing was carried out using blood, either unsorted or a sorted T cell fraction (not recorded which). The chain's CDR3 is CASSGASGGYNEQFF. The DNA of the CDR3 is TGCGCCAGCAGCGGGGCTAGCGGGGGATACAATGAGCAGTTCTTC.